What follows describes a single TCR beta chain. This clone was seen only a few times. Its recognized antigen is unknown. The record has no base qualities; no much larger clone is one base away. The data originate from a study of blood T cell repertoires in COVID-19 (dated by TCRdb to 2019 to 2021). Background on the whole study: Samples covering the acute and convalescent phases of COVID-19 were provided by collaborators in the United States, Italy and Spain. The material from the prospective study consisted of cDNA or gDNA derived from T cells, B-cell-depleted T cells, or PBMCs. The dataset comprised deeply sampled blood TCRbeta repertoires from subjects exposed to, actively infected with, or recovered from COVID-19. The repertoires were released in a freely available public database meant as a resource for research on the immune response to SARS-CoV-2. The samples were drawn from the first 160 participants of the ongoing ImmuneRACE study and from 1,254 subjects provided by 6 global collaborators. A de-identified subject ID, COVID-19 status, age in years and sex were almost always included in the sample metadata. Where available, HLA class I and class II types were obtained from metadata supplied by the sample provider rather than from assay-based typing. Results and caveats for the whole study, not just this receptor: The quantity of clinical and demographic metadata differed by source and by participant and was supplied without curation.

From the cysteine up to the phenylalanine, the CDR3 has a length of 15 residues. This entry keeps only the CDR3 DNA: 45 bases, framed from base 1. Participants in the prospective study were aged roughly 18 to 90 years, lived in about two dozen United States geographic areas, and enrolled through a virtual design. In the prospective study, participants were assigned to cohorts based on the clinical history participants reported in a screening survey and a study questionnaire. Recovered participants in ImmuneRACE Cohort 3 were defined by two consecutive negative NP/OP PCR tests, clearance by a healthcare professional, or resolution of symptoms. In the prospective study, whole blood, serum and a nasopharyngeal or oropharyngeal swab were collected from each participant by mobile phlebotomists. Participants in the prospective study had the option to provide additional blood draws and questionnaires over an approximately 2-month period. Before DNA extraction, blood samples from the prospective study were shipped at room temperature or frozen.

TCRbeta CDR3 regions were amplified from genomic DNA using the immunoSEQ Assay, a bias-controlled multiplex PCR. The paper's processing steps were these. The number of nucleated cells in each sample was estimated from the amplification of reference gene primers within the assay. To quantify the absolute abundance of each unique TCRbeta CDR3 rearrangement, sequence reads were collapsed and filtered. For each sample, productive Simpson clonality was calculated by taking the square root of Simpson's diversity index across productive rearrangements. As stored in TCRdb, this immuneACCESS dataset retains in-frame rearrangements with V and J assigned. A fraction of the clones does not appear; measured against another copy, unresolved V genes explain less than half of the discrepancy, and the remainder lacks a known reason. V and J calls and clone size are as listed in that table; D and trimming were resolved from the DNA. The sample table lists about 250,000 clones, more than 85% of them with a count of one. Under 9.5% of the sample rests with the top ten.

Sequencing was carried out using PBMCs or T cells enriched from blood (not recorded which). This clonotype originated in a man aged 35-49 years who had recovered from COVID-19. The sequence joins TRBV12-2 to TRBJ1-5; the tabulated D call, TRBD1, remains unverified against the DNA. TRBV12-2 is marked as a pseudogene. This receptor carries the CDR3 CASRLGTGVNQPQHF. The DNA is as follows: TGTGCAAGTCGCCTAGGTACAGGGGTCAATCAGCCCCAGCATTTT.